This entry lists 28 T cell receptor beta chains sequenced from one sample in a study of cytomegalovirus exposure and HLA in healthy donors. Use of 60 Vbeta and 13 Jbeta primers characterized the PCR. TCRdb's copy holds only in-frame clones and misses some; the assay was immunoSEQ multiplex PCR. Of roughly 100,000 clones in the sample, 79% were seen once. The sequenced sample consisted of PBMCs. These receptors came from a male donor in good health and CMV-seropositive.

This rearrangement joins TRBV9 to TRBJ1-3, with D possibly being TRBD1 (5 bases). V gave up 5 bases and J gave up 1 base, with 13 bases separating them. CDR1 and CDR2 from the germline V gene are SGDLS and YYNGEE. This CDR3 region has 15 residues. For the CDR3, the DNA is TGTGCCAGCAGTTCCGGGGGAGGTTCTGGAAACACCATATATTTT. It codes for CASSSGGGSGNTIYF.

The V and J genes are TRBV7-8 and TRBJ1-2, with TRBD1 matching 9 bases. Losses at the gene ends were 4 bases for V and 8 bases for J; bases not matched to a gene: 8. Germline-derived CDR1 and CDR2 are SGHVS and FQNEAQ. CDR3 length equals 14 residues. CDR3 loop: CASSWDRATQGYTF. For the CDR3, the DNA is TGTGCCAGCAGCTGGGACAGGGCTACTCAGGGCTACACCTTC.

This rearrangement joins TRBV2 to TRBJ1-5; weak D call: TRBD1 (5 bases). This CDR3 contains 14 residues. The V gene lost 4 bases and the J gene lost 3 bases, with 10 bases spanning the gap. The V gene's germline CDR1 is SNHLY and CDR2 FYNNEI. DNA for the CDR3: TGTGCCAGCAGTGGAGACAGAAACAATCAGCCCCAGCATTTT. Amino acids: CASSGDRNNQPQHF.

This rearrangement joins TRBV4-1 to TRBJ1-1; weak D call: TRBD1 (5 bases). V lost 1 base and J lost 1, with 13 bases in between. This CDR3 is 16 amino acids long. CDR1 MGHRA and CDR2 YSYEKL come from the germline V gene. The chain's CDR3 is CASSQVNRPPNTEAFF. Here the CDR3 DNA reads TGCGCCAGCAGCCAAGTTAACAGGCCACCGAACACTGAAGCTTTCTTT.

The rearrangement uses TRBV27 and TRBJ1-2; 7 nucleotides align to TRBD1. V shed 5 bases and J 4 bases; nucleotides not matched to a gene: 7. The germline CDR1 and CDR2 sequences are MNHEY and SMNVEV (reference sequence). CDR3 length: 14 residues. The CDR3 bases are TGTGCCAGCAGTGACCGACAGGGCCCCTATGGCTACACCTTC. Its protein is CASSDRQGPYGYTF.

This clone was recorded only once. The genes are TRBV7-2 and TRBJ1-1; no firm D call. The CDR3 contains 15 residues. Germline values: CDR1 SGHTA, CDR2 FQGNSA. Trimming removed 1 base from V and 4 bases from J, with 13 bases in between. In DNA form, the CDR3 reads TGTGCCAGCAGCTTAGAACTCGGGGTCGGCACTGAAGCTTTCTTT. It translates to CASSLELGVGTEAFF.

The gene calls are TRBV30 and TRBJ1-6; 7 bases are shared with TRBD1. The germline V gene has CDR1 GTSNPN and CDR2 SVGIG (reference sequence). The CDR3 covers 14 residues. With 1 base clipped from V and 9 bases from J, the junction kept 6 bases outside the gene matches. The CDR3 DNA follows: TGTGCCTGGAGTGCAGGCAGGGGGGCTTCACCCCTCCACTTT. This gives the protein CAWSAGRGASPLHF.

This clone has only a few counts. The V and J genes are TRBV18 and TRBJ1-1; the D gene is possibly TRBD1 (5 bases). The CDR3 is 14 residues long. V was shortened by 6 bases and J by 0 bases, with 11 bases between the two germline ends. Germline V gene lookup returns CDR1 KGHSH and CDR2 LQKENI. The CDR3 sequence: CASSPQGMNTEAFF. CDR3 DNA sequence: TGTGCCAGCTCTCCTCAGGGCATGAACACTGAAGCTTTCTTT.

The gene calls are TRBV30 and TRBJ2-3; TRBD1 might be the D (5 bases). In germline, CDR1 is GTSNPN, CDR2 SVGIG (reference sequence). This CDR3 is built from 18 residues. V lost 7 bases, J lost 0 bases, and 26 bases lay in between. The CDR3: CASTQGSSSITSTDTQYF. The CDR3 DNA reads as TGTGCCTCGACCCAGGGTAGTTCCTCTATTACTAGCACAGATACGCAGTATTTT. The entire variable domain, with the rest obtained from reference TRBV30 and TRBJ2-3, is as follows: SQTIHQWPATLVQPVGSPLSLECTVEGTSNPNLYWYRQAAGRGLQLLFYSVGIGQISSEVPQNLSASRPQDRQFILSSKKLLLSDSGFYLCASTQGSSSITSTDTQYFGPGTRLTVL.

This chain connects TRBV6-5 to TRBJ2-1; D gene ambiguous. The CDR3 sequence is 14 residues long. V lost 5 bases and J lost 3, with 11 bases in between. The V gene's germline CDR1 is MNHEY and CDR2 SVGAGI. CDR3 sequence: CASSHKPSYNEQFF. The CDR3, as DNA: TGTGCCAGCAGTCACAAACCCAGCTACAATGAGCAGTTCTTC.

This chain links TRBV6-5 with TRBJ1-2, with TRBD1 matching 7 bases. Per germline, CDR1 MNHEY and CDR2 SVGAGI. This CDR3 spans 14 amino acids. With V trimmed by 0 bases and J by 5 bases, 3 bases remained unmatched. The DNA of the CDR3 is TGTGCCAGCAGTTACTCAGGGGGCGAGTATGGCTACACCTTC. Encoded protein: CASSYSGGEYGYTF.

Concerning this clone itself: One junction end does not reproduce the germline sequence, and a read error may be involved. The chain links TRBV14 to TRBJ2-7; D perhaps matches TRBD2 (6 bases). CDR1 and CDR2 (germline): SGHDN, FVKESK. The CDR3 loop spans 12 amino acids. The CDR3 is CASSQEVGGEHF. As DNA, the CDR3 is TGTGCCAGCAGCCAAGAGGTCGGGGGTGAGCACTTC.

The J gene is TRBJ1-5, the V gene TRBV19; no definite D call. Germline lookup yields CDR1 LNHDA and CDR2 SQIVND (reference sequence). There are 14 residues in the CDR3. Trimming left V 3 bases short and J 3 bases short, with 9 bases between. DNA for the CDR3: TGTGCCAGTAGTATGAACGGGAACAATCAGCCCCAGCATTTT. It yields the protein CASSMNGNNQPQHF.

The rearrangement links TRBV11-3 to TRBJ2-7; 7 bases align to TRBD2. Trimming at V came to 3 bases and at J to 0 bases, leaving 2 bases not matched to a gene. In germline, CDR1 is SGHNT, CDR2 YENEEA. This CDR3 has 14 residues. Written as DNA, the CDR3 is TGTGCCAGCAGCTTCGCTAGCGGCTCCTACGAGCAGTACTTC. It codes for CASSFASGSYEQYF.

The chain carries TRBV12-5 and TRBJ1-4; 10 bases map to TRBD1. The length of the CDR3 is 15 residues. Germline CDR1 is LGHNT and CDR2 is FRNRAP. The V and J ends lost 1 base and 8 bases, in that order; junction bases with no gene match: 4. The CDR3 nucleotides are TGTGCTAGTGGTTTGGGACAGGGGGCAGGGGAAAAACTGTTTTTT. Its protein product is CASGLGQGAGEKLFF.

The V and J genes are TRBV9 and TRBJ1-2; the D is unclear. The CDR3 is 13 residues long. Trimming removed 6 bases at V and 4 bases at J, with 13 bases between. The germline CDR1 and CDR2 sequences are SGDLS and YYNGEE. The chain's CDR3 is CASKAGSGYGYTF. The CDR3 region has the DNA TGTGCCAGCAAAGCGGGGTCGGGCTATGGCTACACCTTC.

This rearrangement joins TRBV5-1 to TRBJ1-1, with D maybe TRBD1 (5 bases). V gave up 4 bases and J gave up 4 bases, with 23 bases separating them. The CDR3 length is 17 residues. Germline V gene sequence: CDR1 SGHRS, CDR2 YFSETQ. CDR3 nucleotides: TGCGCCAGCAGCCGAATCCCCCAGGCCAGGGTGGTCACTGAAGCTTTCTTT. Translating gives CASSRIPQARVVTEAFF.

This clone came up a few times. The chain has TRBV18 and TRBJ1-1; 7 bases map to TRBD1. This CDR3 is 14 amino acids long. Germline CDR1 is KGHSH and CDR2 is LQKENI. J lost 8 bases, V lost 3 bases, and 9 bases had no gene match. This CDR3 reads CASSPDRNYWEAFF. The CDR3 DNA follows: TGTGCCAGCTCACCGGACAGGAACTACTGGGAAGCTTTCTTT.

The chain recombines TRBV30 with TRBJ1-2; D perhaps matches TRBD1 (5 bases). The CDR3 is made up of 15 amino acids. V was pared by 2 bases and J by 1 base, with 14 bases between. From germline, CDR1 is GTSNPN and CDR2 SVGIG (reference sequence). CDR3 nucleotide sequence: TGTGCCTGGAGTCCTCAAGGGACTGATAACTATGGCTACACCTTC. This sequence encodes CAWSPQGTDNYGYTF.

With regard to this clone: The same CDR3 can be traced to other DNA sequences in this sample. This chain links TRBV18 with TRBJ1-2, with unresolved D. The CDR3 has 13 residues. V gave up 3 bases and J gave up 0 bases, with 5 bases separating them. CDR1 and CDR2 from the germline V gene are KGHSH and LQKENI. The CDR3 sequence: CASSPDTNYGYTF. As DNA, the CDR3 is TGTGCCAGCTCACCCGACACTAACTATGGCTACACCTTC.

V usage is TRBV6-1 and J usage is TRBJ1-5; D possibly corresponds to TRBD1 (6 bases). Trimming shortened V by 3 bases and J by 7 bases, and 13 bases separated the two germline ends. The CDR3 is made up of 14 amino acids. Germline V gene sequence: CDR1 MNHNS, CDR2 SASEGT. For the CDR3, the DNA is TGTGCCAGCAGTGATGGTGGCACAGGGCAGCCCCAGCATTTT. Its translation is CASSDGGTGQPQHF.

The gene calls are TRBV5-1 and TRBJ2-3, with 10 bases fitting TRBD2. This CDR3 spans 16 amino acids. V gave up 0 bases and J gave up 9 bases; unmatched junction bases: 10. The germline V gene encodes CDR1 SGHRS and CDR2 YFSETQ. In nucleotides, the CDR3 is TGCGCCAGCAGCTTGGAGGCTAGCGGGGGACGAAGGACGCAGTATTTT. Amino acids: CASSLEASGGRRTQYF.

This clone has a handful of counts. This chain links TRBV5-4 with TRBJ2-1; 8 positions match TRBD2. This CDR3 has 16 residues. Germline V lookup: CDR1 SGHNT, CDR2 YYREEE (reference sequence). V lost 3 bases and J lost 1; bases outside the gene matches: 6. The CDR3 coding sequence is TGTGCCAGCAGCTCCCAAGCGGGGGAGTCCTACAATGAGCAGTTCTTC. This encodes CASSSQAGESYNEQFF.

The genes are TRBV2 and TRBJ1-4; D gene ambiguous. The CDR3 sequence is 14 residues long. CDR1 is SNHLY and CDR2 is FYNNEI in the germline V gene. V was pared by 6 bases and J by 0 bases, with 8 bases between. CDR3 in amino acids: CASRILSTNEKLFF. CDR3 DNA: TGTGCCAGCAGAATACTCTCAACTAATGAAAAACTGTTTTTT.

The CDR3 DNA reads TGCGCCAGCAGTCATATCGTCCGGGAACCTGAAGCTTTCTTT. It codes for CASSHIVREPEAFF. The chain combines TRBV4-1 with TRBJ1-1, with D unclear. V was pared by 6 bases and J by 6 bases, with 17 bases between. Germline-derived CDR1 and CDR2 are MGHRA and YSYEKL. This CDR3 region has 14 residues.

The chain employs TRBV6-5 and TRBJ2-3, with no clear D. Trimming stripped 4 bases from V and 4 bases from J, with 12 bases between. CDR1 is MNHEY and CDR2 is SVGAGI in the germline V gene. The CDR3 covers 14 residues. The CDR3 DNA sequence: TGTGCCAGCAGTTCCCGGGTCCCAGCAGATACGCAGTATTTT. Its translation is CASSSRVPADTQYF.

The gene calls are TRBV9 and TRBJ2-7; 12 positions match TRBD1. J was trimmed by 1 base and V by 0 bases; bases with no gene match: 2. From germline, CDR1 is SGDLS and CDR2 YYNGEE. CDR3 length: 16 amino acids. The CDR3: CASSVAGQGASYEQYF. CDR3 DNA: TGTGCCAGCAGCGTAGCGGGACAGGGGGCTTCCTACGAGCAGTACTTC.

This rearrangement joins TRBV7-6 to TRBJ2-5, with 13 nucleotides matching TRBD2. The CDR3 covers 16 residues. J lost 4 bases, V lost 5 bases, and 7 bases had no gene match. The germline V gene has CDR1 SGHVS and CDR2 FNYEAQ. The CDR3 here is CASSPGTSGVRETQYF. The CDR3 DNA follows: TGTGCCAGCAGCCCTGGGACTAGCGGGGTTCGAGAGACCCAGTACTTC.